Presented here are 27 T cell receptor beta chains from one specimen sequenced in a study of shared clonotypes between healthy human individuals. Generated by immunoSEQ multiplex PCR, the TCRdb table keeps only in-frame clones and is missing some. The table lists 900,000 to 1,200,000 clones, about 80% of them singletons, with more than 0.55% in the top ten. The sample comprised memory CD4+ T cells from PBMCs. Noted subset: CD45RA-negative fraction. The receptors stem from a man between 18 and 29 years old in good health. Some clones in this sample may be carry-over from other donors' samples.

In regard to this clone: At one end the junction does not follow the germline gene, possibly because of a read error. V usage is TRBV4-1 and J usage is TRBJ1-1; D not resolved. CDR1 is MGHRA and CDR2 is YSYEKL in the germline V gene. The CDR3 contains 13 residues. For the CDR3, the DNA is TGCGCCAGCAGGCAAGATAGGAACACTGAAGCTTTCTTT. Protein sequence: CASRQDRNTEAFF.

The DNA of the CDR3 is TGTGCCAGCAGTTACTCGCCGGGACAGTCCTACGAGCAGTACTTC. Translated: CASSYSPGQSYEQYF. This rearrangement joins TRBV6-5 to TRBJ2-7; 7 bases line up with TRBD1. The CDR3 extends over 15 amino acids. Germline V lookup: CDR1 MNHEY, CDR2 SVGAGI. With 0 bases clipped from V and 1 base from J, the junction kept 3 bases outside the gene matches.

The chain uses TRBV19 and TRBJ1-1; 7 nucleotides agree with TRBD1. The CDR3 spans 15 residues. With V trimmed by 4 bases and J by 0 bases, 5 bases remained unmatched. CDR1 and CDR2 from the germline V gene are LNHDA and SQIVND (reference sequence). This CDR3 is CASSTQTGLNTEAFF. The CDR3, as DNA: TGTGCCAGTAGTACGCAGACAGGGTTGAACACTGAAGCTTTCTTT.

This clone turned up a few times. CDR3 nucleotide sequence: TGTGCCAGCAGATTAACAGGGGTATTCTCTGGGGCCAACGTCCTGACTTTC. Its translation: CASRLTGVFSGANVLTF. The chain has TRBV28 and TRBJ2-6, with 7 bases lining up with TRBD1. The CDR3 is made up of 17 amino acids. With V trimmed by 6 bases and J by 0 bases, 8 bases remained unmatched. Per germline, CDR1 MDHEN and CDR2 SYDVKM.

The chain carries TRBV4-2 and TRBJ2-5, with 10 bases identical to TRBD2. The V and J ends lost 1 base and 4 bases, in that order; junction bases with no gene match: 15. Germline assignment: CDR1 LGHNA and CDR2 YNFKEQ. This CDR3 spans 19 amino acids. The CDR3 DNA reads as TGTGCCAGCAGCCAAGGGGGTCGGTCCACTAGCGGGAATTCAGAGACCCAGTACTTC. This sequence encodes CASSQGGRSTSGNSETQYF.

The chain couples TRBV11-2 to TRBJ2-1, with 15 nucleotides matching TRBD2. Germline values: CDR1 SGHAT, CDR2 FQNNGV. The CDR3 loop spans 17 amino acids. J gave up 4 bases and V 5 bases, and 6 bases lay outside the gene matches. CDR3 loop: CASSRQGLAGGYNEQFF. The CDR3, as DNA: TGTGCCAGCAGCCGTCAGGGACTAGCGGGAGGATACAATGAGCAGTTCTTC.

Remarks on this clone: The same CDR3 is also encoded by other DNA sequences in this sample. This chain connects TRBV30 to TRBJ1-5; D remains unclear. This CDR3 has 12 residues. Germline V gene lookup returns CDR1 GTSNPN and CDR2 SVGIG (reference sequence). V gave up 3 bases and J gave up 4 bases, with 7 bases separating them. In nucleotides, the CDR3 is TGTGCCTGGAGCCGAGAGAATCAGCCCCAGCATTTT. Its translation: CAWSRENQPQHF.

This chain uses TRBV30 with TRBJ1-3; weak D call: TRBD1 (6 bases). CDR3 size: 16 residues. Deletions cut 3 bases from V and 3 bases from J, with 18 bases between. CDR1 GTSNPN and CDR2 SVGIG come from the germline V gene (reference sequence). Here the CDR3 DNA reads TGTGCCTGGAGGGACCGAGGGGGGCAGAATGGAAACACCATATATTTT. Its translation: CAWRDRGGQNGNTIYF.

As concerns this clone: Other DNA sequences in the sample encode the same CDR3. This chain links TRBV7-3 with TRBJ1-1, with D perhaps matching TRBD1 (6 bases). CDR3 length: 14 residues. Trimming took 1 base from V and 4 from J, leaving 10 bases between them. CDR1 is SGHTA and CDR2 is FQGTGA in the germline V gene. This CDR3 reads CASSLNGGPTEAFF. DNA of the CDR3: TGTGCCAGCAGCTTAAACGGGGGCCCCACTGAAGCTTTCTTT.

V is TRBV6-1 and J is TRBJ2-4; TRBD1 aligns across 8 bases. Unmatched junction bases numbered 4, after V lost 5 bases and J lost 10 bases. From germline, CDR1 is MNHNS and CDR2 SASEGT. The CDR3 totals 12 residues. CDR3 sequence: CASSQGQGIQYF. The CDR3 nucleotides are TGTGCCAGCAGTCAAGGACAGGGAATTCAGTACTTC.

The genes are TRBV6-5 and TRBJ2-3, with D unresolved. Germline values: CDR1 MNHEY, CDR2 SVGAGI. This CDR3 region has 12 residues. Trimming left V 6 bases short and J 8 bases short, with 12 bases between. CDR3 coding DNA: TGTGCCAGCAGATCCCCAAAGGGTACGCAGTATTTT. Protein sequence: CASRSPKGTQYF.

The V and J genes are TRBV28 and TRBJ2-1, with 10 bases that match TRBD2. V lost 4 bases and J lost 6; bases outside the gene matches: 15. This CDR3 has 18 amino acids. Germline-derived CDR1 and CDR2 are MDHEN and SYDVKM. The CDR3 DNA reads as TGTGCCAGCAGTTCCCCCCGTTGGCCTAGCGGGAGAAGCAATGAGCAGTTCTTC. This sequence encodes CASSSPRWPSGRSNEQFF.

This clone was seen only once. The rearrangement links TRBV25-1 to TRBJ2-1; TRBD2 agrees at 7 bases. With 4 bases clipped from V and 6 bases from J, the junction kept 12 bases outside the gene matches. CDR3 length: 16 amino acids. Per germline, CDR1 MGHDK and CDR2 SYGVNS. As DNA, the CDR3 is TGTGCCAGCAGTGCCCCCCGGCGGGAGCCCCCCAATGAGCAGTTCTTC. Amino acid sequence: CASSAPRREPPNEQFF.

There are a few counts of this clone. The chain joins TRBV20-1 to TRBJ2-7; possibly TRBD1 for D (6 bases). The CDR3 has 11 residues. Germline V lookup: CDR1 DFQATT, CDR2 SNEGSKA (reference sequence). Trimming stripped 6 bases from V and 5 bases from J, with 11 bases between. The CDR3 nucleotides read TGCAGTGCGGGATCAGGGGACGAGCAGTACTTC. Amino acid sequence: CSAGSGDEQYF.

The sample holds one count of this clone. The V call is TRBV6-5, the J call TRBJ2-3; 13 nucleotides line up with TRBD2. This CDR3 is built from 16 residues. Per germline, CDR1 MNHEY and CDR2 SVGAGI. Trimming took 2 bases from V and 6 from J; bases not matched to a gene: 5. CDR3 amino acids: CASSYTTTSGRDTQYF. The DNA of the CDR3 is TGTGCCAGCAGTTACACGACGACTAGCGGGAGGGATACGCAGTATTTT.

This clone was counted between two and nine times. The chain's CDR3 is CAWSVSLSSGNTIYF. The CDR3 nucleotides are TGTGCCTGGAGTGTTTCGCTGAGCTCTGGAAACACCATATATTTT. The rearrangement uses TRBV30 and TRBJ1-3; D is unresolved. Trimming took 0 bases from V and 0 from J, leaving 9 bases between them. Germline CDR1 and CDR2: GTSNPN and SVGIG (reference sequence). This CDR3 has 15 residues. The variable domain in full, with the rest retrieved from reference TRBV30 and TRBJ1-3, is SQTIHQWPATLVQPVGSPLSLECTVEGTSNPNLYWYRQAAGRGLQLLFYSVGIGQISSEVPQNLSASRPQDRQFILSSKKLLLSDSGFYLCAWSVSLSSGNTIYFGEGSWLTVV.

Concerning this clone itself: One base separates it from a far larger clone, so it is likely a read error. V gene TRBV7-9 combines with J gene TRBJ1-5; 7 nucleotides match TRBD1. The CDR3 totals 13 residues. Trimming at V came to 11 bases and at J to 3 bases, leaving 7 bases not matched to a gene. Germline CDR1 SEHNR, CDR2 FQNEAQ (reference sequence). CDR3 sequence: CAGQGVNNQPQHF. CDR3 sequence (DNA): TGTGCCGGCCAGGGGGTGAACAATCAGCCCCAGCATTTT. Full variable domain (outside the CDR3, taken from reference TRBV7-9 and TRBJ1-5): DTGVSQNPRHKITKRGQNVTFRCDPISEHNRLYWYRQTLGQGPEFLTYFQNEAQLEKSRLLSDRFSAERPKGSFSTLEIQRTEQGDSAMYLCAGQGVNNQPQHFGDGTRLSIL.

The rearrangement links TRBV11-2 to TRBJ2-2; 8 nucleotides match TRBD1. V trimming: 5 bases; J trimming: 1 base; junction bases outside the gene matches: 6. Germline CDR1 is SGHAT and CDR2 is FQNNGV. The length of the CDR3 is 16 residues. The CDR3 DNA sequence: TGTGCCAGCAGCCAGCCGGGACAGGAGAACACCGGGGAGCTGTTTTTT. It translates to CASSQPGQENTGELFF.

As concerns this clone: Different DNA sequences within this sample yield the same CDR3. The chain is built from TRBV28 and TRBJ1-2, with a tentative D call TRBD1 (5 bases). V dropped 5 bases and J dropped 4 bases, with 8 bases sitting between them. Germline V gene lookup returns CDR1 MDHEN and CDR2 SYDVKM. There are 12 residues in the CDR3. CDR3 DNA: TGTGCCAGCAGTCTGGGACTCTATGGCTACACCTTC. Translating it yields CASSLGLYGYTF.

This clone was observed a single time. A single base is all that separates this from a far larger clone, so a read error is likely. Other DNA sequences in this specimen translate into the identical CDR3. The chain uses TRBV28 and TRBJ1-1, with D perhaps TRBD1 (6 bases). Per germline, CDR1 MDHEN and CDR2 SYDVKM. CDR3 length: 12 residues. CDR3 residues: CASSFSGTTSFF. The DNA for the CDR3 is TGTGCCAGCAGTTTCAGTGGGACAACTTCTTTTTTT.

The chain combines TRBV4-3 with TRBJ1-2; D uncertain. Germline V gives CDR1 LGHNA, CDR2 YSLEER. This CDR3 has 14 residues. V dropped 4 bases and J dropped 3 bases, with 12 bases sitting between them. CDR3: CASSPQAGDYGYTF. The CDR3 DNA follows: TGCGCCAGCAGCCCCCAGGCTGGGGACTATGGCTACACCTTC.

V usage is TRBV29-1 and J usage is TRBJ2-5; tentatively, D is TRBD1 (5 bases). The CDR3 spans 13 residues. Trimming removed 3 bases at V and 6 bases at J, with 14 bases between. Germline lookup yields CDR1 SQVTM and CDR2 ANQGSEA. The CDR3 DNA reads as TGCAGCGTTGAGGGCAGGGCGCGAAAGACCCAGTACTTC. Translation: CSVEGRARKTQYF.

This chain connects TRBV2 to TRBJ2-4; D possibly corresponds to TRBD1 (6 bases). Trimming left V 6 bases short and J 0 bases short, with 15 bases between. This CDR3 region has 16 residues. The germline V gene encodes CDR1 SNHLY and CDR2 FYNNEI. The CDR3 coding sequence is TGTGCCAGCAGCCCCCCGGGACAACTAGCCAAAAACATTCAGTACTTC. This encodes CASSPPGQLAKNIQYF.

About this clone: The identical CDR3 is also encoded by other nucleotide sequences in the sample. V gene TRBV29-1 combines with J gene TRBJ2-2; D unresolved. The germline V gene has CDR1 SQVTM and CDR2 ANQGSEA. CDR3 length: 15 residues. V lost 0 bases and J lost 2, with 10 bases in between. Here the CDR3 reads CSVEDPWGNTGELFF. The CDR3 bases are TGCAGCGTTGAAGATCCTTGGGGTAACACCGGGGAGCTGTTTTTT.

Points on this clone: Other DNA sequences in the sample encode the same CDR3. The V and J genes are TRBV27 and TRBJ2-5; D possibly corresponds to TRBD2 (5 bases). The V gene's germline CDR1 is MNHEY and CDR2 SMNVEV (reference sequence). The CDR3 extends over 13 amino acids. V shed 5 bases and J shed 4 bases, with 11 bases lying between them. As DNA, the CDR3 is TGTGCCAGCAGTCCCCGGGCGGGAGAGACCCAGTACTTC. Translating it yields CASSPRAGETQYF.

The chain joins TRBV9 to TRBJ2-7; 7 bases are a match to TRBD1. This CDR3 spans 16 amino acids. Germline V gives CDR1 SGDLS, CDR2 YYNGEE. The ends lost 3 bases at V and 5 bases at J; junction bases unmatched: 14. CDR3 coding DNA: TGTGCCAGCAGCGCCACAGGGGCTGCTTCTCTCCACGAGCAGTACTTC. Translated: CASSATGAASLHEQYF.

V gene TRBV6-4 combines with J gene TRBJ2-6, with 8 bases fitting TRBD1. Germline V lookup: CDR1 MRHNA, CDR2 SNTAGT. This CDR3 comprises 17 residues. Germline trimming cut 4 bases from V and 3 bases from J; bases unmatched to any gene: 8. This chain's CDR3 is CASSADRVDGGANVLTF. The DNA for the CDR3 is TGTGCCAGCAGTGCGGACAGGGTTGACGGTGGGGCCAACGTCCTGACTTTC.